Included here is one T cell receptor beta chain sequence, with context. Using immunoSEQ multiplex PCR, the repertoire was profiled, and TCRdb retains in-frame clones only, with some absent. The sample lists about 710,000 clones; approximately 87% were seen once. The data belong to a study of shared T cell receptors in the human thymus. This CDR3 is built from 15 residues. Germline values: CDR1 SNHLY, CDR2 FYNNEI. The J segment lost 1 base and the V segment lost 6 bases, leaving 8 bases of the junction unmatched. The sample was also linked to a second study, of human thymus T cells. From that study: Resections that were taken during corrective heart surgery supplied the thymus tissue. Apparent bias marked the V and J gene usage of thymic and blood repertoires. Unrelated individuals were reported by related research to share highly overlapping thymic repertoires.

What was sequenced was thymocytes. The chain joins TRBV2 to TRBJ2-7; TRBD2 aligns across 8 bases. The TCR originated in a boy under two years old with a congenital heart defect. CDR3 sequence (DNA): TGTGCCAGCAGGAAGGAAGCGGGGGAGTCCTACGAGCAGTACTTC. As protein: CASRKEAGESYEQYF.